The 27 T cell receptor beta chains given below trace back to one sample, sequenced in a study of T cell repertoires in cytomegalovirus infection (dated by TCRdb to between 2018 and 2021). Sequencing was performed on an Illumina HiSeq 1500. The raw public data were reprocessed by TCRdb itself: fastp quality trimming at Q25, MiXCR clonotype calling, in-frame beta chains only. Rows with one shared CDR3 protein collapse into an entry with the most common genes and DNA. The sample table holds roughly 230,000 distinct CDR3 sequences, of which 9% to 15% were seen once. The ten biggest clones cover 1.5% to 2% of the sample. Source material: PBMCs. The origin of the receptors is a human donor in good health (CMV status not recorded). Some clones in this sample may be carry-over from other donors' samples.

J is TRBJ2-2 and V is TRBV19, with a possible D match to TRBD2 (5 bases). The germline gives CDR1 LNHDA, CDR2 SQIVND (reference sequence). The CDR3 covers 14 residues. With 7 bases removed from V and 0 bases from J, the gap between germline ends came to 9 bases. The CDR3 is CASNVGANTGELFF. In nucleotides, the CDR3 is TGTGCCAGTAATGTGGGAGCGAACACCGGGGAGCTGTTTTTT. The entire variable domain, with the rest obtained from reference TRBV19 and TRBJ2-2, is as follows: DGGITQSPKYLFRKEGQNVTLSCEQNLNHDAMYWYRQDPGQGLRLIYYSQIVNDFQKGDIAEGYSVSREKKESFPLTVTSAQKNPTAFYLCASNVGANTGELFFGEGSRLTVL.

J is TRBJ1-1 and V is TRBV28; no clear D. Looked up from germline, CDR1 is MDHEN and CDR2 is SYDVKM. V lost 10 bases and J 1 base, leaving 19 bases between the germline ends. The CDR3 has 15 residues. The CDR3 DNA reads TGTGCCACGGAAAAGGGTGGGTCAAGGAACACTGAAGCTTTCTTT. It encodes CATEKGGSRNTEAFF.

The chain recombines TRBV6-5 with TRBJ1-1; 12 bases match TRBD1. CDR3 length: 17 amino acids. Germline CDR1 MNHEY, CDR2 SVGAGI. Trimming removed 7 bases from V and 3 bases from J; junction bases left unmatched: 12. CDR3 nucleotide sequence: TGTGCCAGCAACCTACCCGGGACAGGGGGCAGGGACACTGAAGCTTTCTTT. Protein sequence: CASNLPGTGGRDTEAFF.

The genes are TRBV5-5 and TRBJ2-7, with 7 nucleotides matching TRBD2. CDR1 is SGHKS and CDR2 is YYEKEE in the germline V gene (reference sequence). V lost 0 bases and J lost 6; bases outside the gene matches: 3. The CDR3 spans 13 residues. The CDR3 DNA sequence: TGTGCCAGCAGCTTGGGAGGGGAGGGCGAGCAGTACTTC. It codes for CASSLGGEGEQYF.

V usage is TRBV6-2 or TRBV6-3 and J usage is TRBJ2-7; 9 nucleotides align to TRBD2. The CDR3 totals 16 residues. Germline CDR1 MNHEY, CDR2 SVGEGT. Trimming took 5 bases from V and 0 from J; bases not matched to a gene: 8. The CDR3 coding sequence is TGTGCCAGCAGTAACCCTATAGCGGGAGCCTCCTACGAGCAGTACTTC. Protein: CASSNPIAGASYEQYF.

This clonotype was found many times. The CDR3 nucleotides are TGTGCCAGCAGTTATTCAACCCCGGGACAGGGAGCGTCCGAGCAGTACTTC. Translation gives CASSYSTPGQGASEQYF. The chain is built from TRBV6-5 and TRBJ2-7, with 9 bases that match TRBD1. This CDR3 region has 17 residues. After removal of 3 bases from V and 6 bases from J, the junction contained 15 bases not matched to a gene. Per the germline V gene, CDR1 is MNHEY and CDR2 is SVGAGI.

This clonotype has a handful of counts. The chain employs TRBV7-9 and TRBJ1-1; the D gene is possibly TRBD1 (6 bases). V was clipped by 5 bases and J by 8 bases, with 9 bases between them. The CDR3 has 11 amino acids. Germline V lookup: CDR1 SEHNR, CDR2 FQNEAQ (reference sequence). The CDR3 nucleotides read TGTGCCAGCAGCCGGACAGAGGAAGCTTTCTTT. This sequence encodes CASSRTEEAFF.

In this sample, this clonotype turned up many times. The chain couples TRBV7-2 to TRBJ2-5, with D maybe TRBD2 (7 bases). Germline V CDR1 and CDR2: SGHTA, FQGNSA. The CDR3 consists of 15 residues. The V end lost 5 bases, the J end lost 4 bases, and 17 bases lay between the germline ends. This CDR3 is CASSSSGGAVETQYF. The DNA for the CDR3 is TGTGCCAGCAGCAGCTCGGGGGGCGCGGTAGAGACCCAGTACTTC.

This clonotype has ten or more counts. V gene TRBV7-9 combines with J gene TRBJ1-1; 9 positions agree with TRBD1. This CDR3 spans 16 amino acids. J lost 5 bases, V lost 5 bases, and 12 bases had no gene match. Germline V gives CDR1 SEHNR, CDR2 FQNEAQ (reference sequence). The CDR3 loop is CASSPSTGGANTEAFF. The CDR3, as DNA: TGTGCCAGCAGCCCATCCACAGGGGGCGCGAATACTGAAGCTTTCTTT.

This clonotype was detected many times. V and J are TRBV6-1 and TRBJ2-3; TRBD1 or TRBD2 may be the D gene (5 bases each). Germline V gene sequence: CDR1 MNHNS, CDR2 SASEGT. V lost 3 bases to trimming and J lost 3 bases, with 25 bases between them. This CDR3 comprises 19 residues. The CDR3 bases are TGTGCCAGCAGTGACAACCGCAGGTGGGGGACGGGGAGTACAGATACGCAGTATTTT. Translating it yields CASSDNRRWGTGSTDTQYF.

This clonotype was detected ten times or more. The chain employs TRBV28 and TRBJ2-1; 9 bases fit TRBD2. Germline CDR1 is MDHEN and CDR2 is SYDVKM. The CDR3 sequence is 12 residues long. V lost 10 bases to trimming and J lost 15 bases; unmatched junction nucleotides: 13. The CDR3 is CATRASGMGWFF. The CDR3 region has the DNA TGTGCCACCAGGGCTAGCGGGATGGGGTGGTTCTTC. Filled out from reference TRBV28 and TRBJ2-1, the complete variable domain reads DVKVTQSSRYLVKRTGEKVFLECVQDMDHENMFWYRQDPGLGLRLIYFSYDVKMKEKGDIPEGYSVSREKKERFSLILESASTNQTSMYLCATRASGMGWFFGPGTRLTVL.

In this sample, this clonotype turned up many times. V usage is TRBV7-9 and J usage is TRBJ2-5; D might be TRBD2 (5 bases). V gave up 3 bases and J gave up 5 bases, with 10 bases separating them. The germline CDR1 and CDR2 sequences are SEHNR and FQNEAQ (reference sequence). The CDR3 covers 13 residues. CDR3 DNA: TGTGCCAGCAGCTTCCGGGGAGAGGAGACCCAGTACTTC. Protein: CASSFRGEETQYF.

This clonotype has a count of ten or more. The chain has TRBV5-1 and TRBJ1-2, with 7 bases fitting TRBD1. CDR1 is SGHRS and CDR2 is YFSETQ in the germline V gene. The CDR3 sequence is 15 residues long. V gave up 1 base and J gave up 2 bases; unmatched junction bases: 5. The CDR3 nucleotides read TGCGCCAGCAGCTTGCCAGGGGGACTCAACTATGGCTACACCTTC. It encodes CASSLPGGLNYGYTF. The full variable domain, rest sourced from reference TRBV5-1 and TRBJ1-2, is KAGVTQTPRYLIKTRGQQVTLSCSPISGHRSVSWYQQTPGQGLQFLFEYFSETQRNKGNFPGRFSGRQFSNSRSEMNVSTLELGDSALYLCASSLPGGLNYGYTFGSGTRLTVV.

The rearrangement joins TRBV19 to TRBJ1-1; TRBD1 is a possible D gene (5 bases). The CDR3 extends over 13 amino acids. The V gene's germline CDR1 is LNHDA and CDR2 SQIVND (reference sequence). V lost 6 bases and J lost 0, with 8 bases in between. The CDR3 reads CASSGGMNTEAFF. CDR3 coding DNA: TGTGCCAGTAGCGGGGGGATGAACACTGAAGCTTTCTTT.

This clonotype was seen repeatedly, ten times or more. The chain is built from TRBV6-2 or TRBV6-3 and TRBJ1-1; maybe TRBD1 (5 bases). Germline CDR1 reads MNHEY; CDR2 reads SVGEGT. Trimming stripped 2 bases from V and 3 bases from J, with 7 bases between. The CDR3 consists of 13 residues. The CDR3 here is CASSYDSDTEAFF. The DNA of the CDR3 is TGTGCCAGCAGTTACGACAGTGACACTGAAGCTTTCTTT.

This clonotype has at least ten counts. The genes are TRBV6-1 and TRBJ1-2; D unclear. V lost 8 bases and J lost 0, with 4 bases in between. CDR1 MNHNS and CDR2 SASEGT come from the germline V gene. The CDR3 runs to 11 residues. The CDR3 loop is CASLSNYGYTF. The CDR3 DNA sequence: TGTGCCAGCCTATCTAACTATGGCTACACCTTC.

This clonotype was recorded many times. The CDR3: CASSLGQGRGQPQHF. The CDR3 DNA follows: TGTGCCAGCAGCCTCGGACAGGGTAGGGGTCAGCCCCAGCATTTT. The chain is built from TRBV6-2 or TRBV6-3 and TRBJ1-5, with 8 bases aligning to TRBD1. V lost 6 bases, J lost 6 bases, and 10 bases stayed unmatched. The CDR3 consists of 15 residues. Germline V lookup: CDR1 MNHEY, CDR2 SVGEGT.

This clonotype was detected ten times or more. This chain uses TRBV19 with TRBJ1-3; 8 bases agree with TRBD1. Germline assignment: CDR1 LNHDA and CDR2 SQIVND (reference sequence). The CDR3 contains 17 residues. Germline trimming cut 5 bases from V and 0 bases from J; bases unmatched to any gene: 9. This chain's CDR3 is CASSLWTGMSSGNTIYF. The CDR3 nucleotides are TGTGCCAGTAGTCTATGGACAGGGATGAGCTCTGGAAACACCATATATTTT.

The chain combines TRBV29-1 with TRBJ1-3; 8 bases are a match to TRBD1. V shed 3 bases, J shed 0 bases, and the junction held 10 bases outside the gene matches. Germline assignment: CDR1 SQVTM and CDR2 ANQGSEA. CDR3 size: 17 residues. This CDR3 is CSVDTGTGSLSGNTIYF. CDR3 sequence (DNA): TGCAGCGTTGATACTGGGACAGGTAGTCTCTCTGGAAACACCATATATTTT.

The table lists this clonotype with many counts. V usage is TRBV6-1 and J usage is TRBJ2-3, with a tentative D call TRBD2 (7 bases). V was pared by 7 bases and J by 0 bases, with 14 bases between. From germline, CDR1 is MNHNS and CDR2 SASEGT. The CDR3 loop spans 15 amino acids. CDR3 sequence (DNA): TGTGCCAGCACCAAAGGGGGGGGGAGCACAGATACGCAGTATTTT. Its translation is CASTKGGGSTDTQYF.

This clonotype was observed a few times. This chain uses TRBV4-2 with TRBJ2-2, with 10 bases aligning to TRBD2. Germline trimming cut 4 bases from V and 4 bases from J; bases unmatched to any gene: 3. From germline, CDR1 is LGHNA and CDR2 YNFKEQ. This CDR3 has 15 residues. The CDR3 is CASSPSGGLTGELFF. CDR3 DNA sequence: TGTGCCAGCAGCCCTAGCGGGGGCCTCACCGGGGAGCTGTTTTTT.

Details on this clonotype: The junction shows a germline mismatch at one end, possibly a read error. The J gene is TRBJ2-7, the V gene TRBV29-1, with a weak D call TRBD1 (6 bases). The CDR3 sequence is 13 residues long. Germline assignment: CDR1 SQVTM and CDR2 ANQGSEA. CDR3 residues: CSVDSGTKHEQYF. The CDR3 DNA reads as TGCAGCGTTGACTCCGGGACAAAGCACGAACAGTACTTC.

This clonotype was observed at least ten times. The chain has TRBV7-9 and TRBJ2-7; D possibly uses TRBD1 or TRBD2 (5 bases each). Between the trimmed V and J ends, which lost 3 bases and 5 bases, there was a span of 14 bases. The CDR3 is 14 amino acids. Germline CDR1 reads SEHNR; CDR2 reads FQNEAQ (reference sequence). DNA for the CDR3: TGTGCCAGCAGCTTCTCTCCGGGGCCCCACGAGCAGTACTTC. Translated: CASSFSPGPHEQYF.

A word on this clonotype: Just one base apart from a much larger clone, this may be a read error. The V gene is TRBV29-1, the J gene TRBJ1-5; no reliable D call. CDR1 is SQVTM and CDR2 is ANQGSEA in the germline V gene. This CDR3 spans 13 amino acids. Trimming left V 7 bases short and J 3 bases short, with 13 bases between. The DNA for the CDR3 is TGCAGCGCGACACACAGTGACAATCAGCCCCAGCATTTT. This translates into CSATHSDNQPQHF. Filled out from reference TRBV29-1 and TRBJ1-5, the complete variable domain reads SAVISQKPSRDICQRGTSLTIQCQVDSQVTMMFWYRQQPGQSLTLIATANQGSEATYESGFVIDKFPISRPNLTFSTLTVSNMSPEDSSIYLCSATHSDNQPQHFGDGTRLSIL.

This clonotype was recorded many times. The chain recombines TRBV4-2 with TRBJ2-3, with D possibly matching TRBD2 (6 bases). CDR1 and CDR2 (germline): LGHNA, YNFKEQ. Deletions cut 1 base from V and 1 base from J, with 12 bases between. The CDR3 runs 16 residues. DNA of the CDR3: TGTGCCAGCAGCCAAGTTATGGGGGAGGGCACAGATACGCAGTATTTT. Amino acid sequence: CASSQVMGEGTDTQYF.

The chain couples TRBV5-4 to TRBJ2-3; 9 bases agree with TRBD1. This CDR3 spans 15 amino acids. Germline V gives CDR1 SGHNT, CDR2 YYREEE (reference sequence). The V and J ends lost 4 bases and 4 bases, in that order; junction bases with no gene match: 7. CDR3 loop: CASSLGTGSSDTQYF. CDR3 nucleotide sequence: TGTGCCAGCAGCCTCGGGACAGGGTCGTCAGATACGCAGTATTTT.

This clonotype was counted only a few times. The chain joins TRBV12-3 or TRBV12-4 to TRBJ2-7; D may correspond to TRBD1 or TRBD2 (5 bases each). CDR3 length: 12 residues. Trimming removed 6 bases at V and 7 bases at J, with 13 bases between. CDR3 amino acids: CASSVEGWEQYF. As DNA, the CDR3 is TGTGCCAGCAGCGTAGAGGGGTGGGAGCAGTACTTC.